The present T cell receptor beta chain was sequenced within a study of shared clonotypes between healthy human individuals. The study's findings and limits: Sequencing depth was a factor that was expected to affect clonotype sharing among donors.

This table comes from immunoSEQ multiplex PCR, and its TCRdb copy is limited to in-frame clones, with some not included. Of about 2 million clones in the sample, roughly 94% were seen once. The CDR3 spans 14 residues. Deletions cut 5 bases from V and 7 bases from J, with 15 bases between. Germline lookup yields CDR1 SGHTA and CDR2 FQGNSA. Only one count was recorded for this clone. The antigen is unknown. The receptor comes from a man in his late teens or twenties in good health. The rearrangement uses TRBV7-2 and TRBJ1-5; D remains ambiguous. Sequenced: naive CD4+ T cells sorted from blood. The subset was: CD45RA+ positively selected. This CDR3 reads CASSRDSVPQPQHF. The CDR3 nucleotides are TGTGCCAGCAGCCGTGACTCCGTCCCACAGCCCCAGCATTTT.